The entry below gives a single TCR beta chain sequence along with its context. Profiled with immunoSEQ multiplex PCR; TCRdb holds only in-frame clones, not every one. The sample records some 20,000 clones, roughly 79% being singletons. The entry originates in a study of neoadjuvant nivolumab and ipilimumab in lung cancer. The germline V gene encodes CDR1 GTSNPN and CDR2 SVGIG (reference sequence). There are 16 residues in the CDR3. V shed 1 base and J shed 1 base, with 13 bases lying between them. The source is an adult with non-small cell lung cancer. The specimen was tumor tissue, collected after neoadjuvant nivolumab, alone or with ipilimumab, at or shortly before surgery. The rearrangement links TRBV30 to TRBJ2-2, with a tentative D call TRBD1 (5 bases). The CDR3 DNA reads TGTGCCTGGAGTGGTTACGCGACAGTGAACACCGGGGAGCTGTTTTTT. It yields the protein CAWSGYATVNTGELFF.